This TCR beta chain was sequenced for a study of CD8+CD57+ T cells in acquired aplastic anemia. Overall study: The DNA of sorted CD4+ and CD8+ cells averaged about 3 ug.

Template material for TCR beta VDJ and CDR3 profiling consisted of genomic DNA. One entry per CDR3 protein, called by TCRdb with MiXCR from the reads. The sample holds around 130,000 distinct CDR3 sequences, 50% to 70% seen once. Patients selected for sequencing had displayed CD8+CD57+ cell expansion by flow cytometry. The sequenced sample consisted of sorted CD4+, CD8+, or CD8+CD57+ T cells (not recorded which) from PBMCs. The sequence was collected from a human donor with aplastic anemia.

CDR3 in amino acids: CASSPQRGATEAFF. As DNA, the CDR3 is TGTGCCAGCAGCCCTCAAAGGGGTGCGACTGAAGCTTTCTTT. The chain recombines TRBV11-2 with TRBJ1-1; D may be TRBD1 (5 bases). Germline-derived CDR1 and CDR2 are SGHAT and FQNNGV. The V gene lost 5 bases and the J gene lost 5 bases, with 15 bases spanning the gap. This CDR3 is built from 14 residues. The variable domain in full, completed from reference TRBV11-2 and TRBJ1-1, reads EAGVAQSPRYKIIEKRQSVAFWCNPISGHATLYWYQQILGQGPKLLIQFQNNGVVDDSQLPKDRFSAERLKGVDSTLKIQPAKLEDSAVYLCASSPQRGATEAFFGQGTRLTVV.